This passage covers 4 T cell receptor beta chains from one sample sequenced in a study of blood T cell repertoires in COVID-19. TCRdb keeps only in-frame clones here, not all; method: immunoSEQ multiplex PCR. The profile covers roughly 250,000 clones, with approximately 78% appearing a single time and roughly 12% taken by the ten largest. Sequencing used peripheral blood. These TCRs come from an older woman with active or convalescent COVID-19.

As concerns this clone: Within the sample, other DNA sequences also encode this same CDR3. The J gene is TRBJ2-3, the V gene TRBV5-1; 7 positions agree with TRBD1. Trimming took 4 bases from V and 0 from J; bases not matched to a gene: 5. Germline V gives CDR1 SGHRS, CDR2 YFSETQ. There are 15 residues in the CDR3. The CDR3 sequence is CASSPGQTSTDTQYF. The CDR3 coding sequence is TGCGCCAGCAGCCCGGGACAGACTAGCACAGATACGCAGTATTTT. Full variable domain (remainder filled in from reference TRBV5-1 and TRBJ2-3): KAGVTQTPRYLIKTRGQQVTLSCSPISGHRSVSWYQQTPGQGLQFLFEYFSETQRNKGNFPGRFSGRQFSNSRSEMNVSTLELGDSALYLCASSPGQTSTDTQYFGPGTRLTVL.

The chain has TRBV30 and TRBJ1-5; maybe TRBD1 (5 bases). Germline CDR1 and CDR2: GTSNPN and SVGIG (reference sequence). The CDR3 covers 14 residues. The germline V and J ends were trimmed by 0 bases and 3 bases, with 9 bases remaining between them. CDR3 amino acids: CAWSVGADNQPQHF. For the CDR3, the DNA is TGTGCCTGGAGTGTAGGGGCAGACAATCAGCCCCAGCATTTT.

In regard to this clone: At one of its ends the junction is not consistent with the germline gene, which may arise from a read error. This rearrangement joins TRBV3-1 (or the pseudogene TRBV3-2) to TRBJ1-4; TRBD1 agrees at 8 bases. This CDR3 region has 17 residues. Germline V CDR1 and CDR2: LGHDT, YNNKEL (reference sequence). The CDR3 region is CASSPRGLGATTEKLFF. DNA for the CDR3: TGTGCCAGCAGCCCCAGGGGGCTCGGGGCAACTACTGAAAAACTGTTTTTT.

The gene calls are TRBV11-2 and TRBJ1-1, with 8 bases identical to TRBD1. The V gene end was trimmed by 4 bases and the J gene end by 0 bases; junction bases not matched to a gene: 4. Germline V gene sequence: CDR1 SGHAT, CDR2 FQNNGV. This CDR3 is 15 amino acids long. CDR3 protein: CASSSRQGMNTEAFF. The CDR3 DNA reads TGTGCCAGCAGCTCACGACAGGGGATGAACACTGAAGCTTTCTTT. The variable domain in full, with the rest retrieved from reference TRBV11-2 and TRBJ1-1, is EAGVAQSPRYKIIEKRQSVAFWCNPISGHATLYWYQQILGQGPKLLIQFQNNGVVDDSQLPKDRFSAERLKGVDSTLKIQPAKLEDSAVYLCASSSRQGMNTEAFFGQGTRLTVV.